This T cell receptor (beta chain) was identified during a study of CD8 T cells in Susac syndrome. RNA was extracted with the RNeasy kit, and a quantity of roughly 0.45 to 1 ug was reverse transcribed using random hexamers. Across 54 Vbeta and 13 Jbeta, immunoSEQ multiplex PCR amplified TCR beta CDR3. One entry per CDR3 protein results from TCRdb running MiXCR on the immunoSEQ multiplex PCR reads. The sample has roughly 180,000 distinct CDR3 sequences, approximately 94% seen once. The study's findings and limits: Regarding the TCR sequencing and HLA analysis, the study admitted that a relatively small number of individuals were involved.

The authors carried out high-throughput sequencing of TCR beta. They applied it to CD8+ and CD4+ T cells obtained from blood. TEMRA cells were FACS-enriched and CD8+ and CD4+ T cells negatively isolated. Note on this clonotype: The antigen is undetermined.

The sequencing input was CD4+ T cells from PBMCs. This clonotype originated in a human donor in good health.

The CDR3 is CASSRTGDGYTF. The CDR3 DNA is TGCGCCAGCAGCCGGACAGGGGATGGCTACACCTTC. The rearrangement joins TRBV4-3 to TRBJ1-2; the match to TRBD1 covers 9 bases. Germline V gives CDR1 LGHNA, CDR2 YSLEER. There are 12 residues in the CDR3. The V and J ends lost 4 bases and 6 bases, in that order; junction bases with no gene match: 0.